This T cell receptor beta chain was sequenced during a study of cytomegalovirus exposure and HLA in healthy donors. Germline CDR1 is LNHDA and CDR2 is SQIVND (reference sequence). V lost 2 bases and J 2 bases, leaving 11 bases between the germline ends. CDR3 length: 15 amino acids. Use of 60 Vbeta and 13 Jbeta primers characterized the PCR. The repertoire was sequenced with immunoSEQ multiplex PCR; TCRdb's copy has only in-frame clones and lacks some. Of roughly 200,000 clones in the sample, roughly 68% were seen once. This clone was recorded a few times. Sequenced input: PBMCs. The clonotype originates from a man aged 35 to 55 in good health and CMV-seropositive. V usage is TRBV19 and J usage is TRBJ2-3, with a tentative D call TRBD2 (6 bases). CDR3 nucleotide sequence: TGTGCCAGTAGTATAAGAAGGGGACTCACAGATACGCAGTATTTT. Protein sequence: CASSIRRGLTDTQYF.